The present T cell receptor beta chain was sequenced within a study of T cells expressing NK-cell markers. The CDR3 totals 13 residues. CDR1 DFQATT and CDR2 SNEGSKA come from the germline V gene (reference sequence). No DNA is given; TCRdb re-called the 5' RACE reads and lists each CDR3 protein once. This table lists under 500,000 distinct CDR3 sequences. What was sequenced was blood T cells: a sorted CD56 or NKG2C T cell subset, CD4+ or CD8+ T cells, or bulk PBMC T cells (not recorded which). The TCR originated in a woman aged 18-69 years in good health. V is TRBV20-1 and J is TRBJ2-2; there is no DNA to check the TCRdb D call of TRBD2. The CDR3 is CSAQGPRTGELFF.